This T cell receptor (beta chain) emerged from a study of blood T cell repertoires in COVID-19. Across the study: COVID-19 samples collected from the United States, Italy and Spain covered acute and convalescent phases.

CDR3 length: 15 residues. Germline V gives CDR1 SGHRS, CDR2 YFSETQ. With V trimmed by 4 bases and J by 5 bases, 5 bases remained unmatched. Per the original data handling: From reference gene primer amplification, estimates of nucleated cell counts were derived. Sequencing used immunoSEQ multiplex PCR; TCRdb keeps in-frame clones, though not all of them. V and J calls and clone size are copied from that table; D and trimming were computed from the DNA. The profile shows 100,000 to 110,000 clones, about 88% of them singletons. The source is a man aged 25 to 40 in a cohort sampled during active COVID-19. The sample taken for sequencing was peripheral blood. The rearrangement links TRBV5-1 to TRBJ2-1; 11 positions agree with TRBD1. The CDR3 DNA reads TGCGCCAGCAGCCTAGGACAGGGGGCCCACAATGAGCAGTTCTTC. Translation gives CASSLGQGAHNEQFF. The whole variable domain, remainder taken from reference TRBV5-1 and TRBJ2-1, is KAGVTQTPRYLIKTRGQQVTLSCSPISGHRSVSWYQQTPGQGLQFLFEYFSETQRNKGNFPGRFSGRQFSNSRSEMNVSTLELGDSALYLCASSLGQGAHNEQFFGPGTRLTVL.